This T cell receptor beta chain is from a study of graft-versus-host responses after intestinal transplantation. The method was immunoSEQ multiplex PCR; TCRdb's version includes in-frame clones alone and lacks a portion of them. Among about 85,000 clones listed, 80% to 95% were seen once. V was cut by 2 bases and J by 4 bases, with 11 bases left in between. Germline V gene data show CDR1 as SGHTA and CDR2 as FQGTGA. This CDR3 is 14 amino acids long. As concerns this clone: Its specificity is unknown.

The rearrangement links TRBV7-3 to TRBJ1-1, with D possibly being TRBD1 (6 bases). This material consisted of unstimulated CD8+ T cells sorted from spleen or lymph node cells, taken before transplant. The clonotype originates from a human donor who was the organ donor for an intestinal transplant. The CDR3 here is CASSLGGGSTEAFF. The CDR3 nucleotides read TGTGCCAGCAGCTTAGGGGGCGGGAGCACTGAAGCTTTCTTT.